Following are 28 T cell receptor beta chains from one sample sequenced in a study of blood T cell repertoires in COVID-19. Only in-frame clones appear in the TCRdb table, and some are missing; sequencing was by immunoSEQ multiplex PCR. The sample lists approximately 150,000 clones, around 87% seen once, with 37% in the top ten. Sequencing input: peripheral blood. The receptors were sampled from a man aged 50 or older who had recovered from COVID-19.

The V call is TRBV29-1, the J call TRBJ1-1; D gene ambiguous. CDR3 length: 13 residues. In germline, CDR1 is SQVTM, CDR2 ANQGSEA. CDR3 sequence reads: CSSAAGLNTEAFF. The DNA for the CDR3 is TGCAGTTCGGCGGCGGGCTTGAACACTGAAGCTTTCTTT.

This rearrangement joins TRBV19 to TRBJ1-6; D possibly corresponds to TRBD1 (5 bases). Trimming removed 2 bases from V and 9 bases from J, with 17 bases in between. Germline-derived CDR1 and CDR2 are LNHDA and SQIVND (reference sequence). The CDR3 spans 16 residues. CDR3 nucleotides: TGTGCCAGTAGTATACCGGGGGGGAGTGGTCCTTCACCCCTCCACTTT. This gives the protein CASSIPGGSGPSPLHF. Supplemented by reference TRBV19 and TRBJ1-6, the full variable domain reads DGGITQSPKYLFRKEGQNVTLSCEQNLNHDAMYWYRQDPGQGLRLIYYSQIVNDFQKGDIAEGYSVSREKKESFPLTVTSAQKNPTAFYLCASSIPGGSGPSPLHFGNGTRLTVT.

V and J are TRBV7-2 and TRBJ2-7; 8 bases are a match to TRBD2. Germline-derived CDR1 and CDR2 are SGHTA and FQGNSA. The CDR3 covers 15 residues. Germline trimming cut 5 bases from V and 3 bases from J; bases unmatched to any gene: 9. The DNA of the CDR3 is TGTGCCAGCAGCACAGAGGGACTAGGCCTCTACGAGCAGTACTTC. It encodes CASSTEGLGLYEQYF.

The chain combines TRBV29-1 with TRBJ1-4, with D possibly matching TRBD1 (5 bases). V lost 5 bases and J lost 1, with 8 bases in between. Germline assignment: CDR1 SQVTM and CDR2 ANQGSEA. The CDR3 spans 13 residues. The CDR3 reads CSVSGGTNEKLFF. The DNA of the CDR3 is TGCAGCGTTAGCGGGGGAACTAATGAAAAACTGTTTTTT.

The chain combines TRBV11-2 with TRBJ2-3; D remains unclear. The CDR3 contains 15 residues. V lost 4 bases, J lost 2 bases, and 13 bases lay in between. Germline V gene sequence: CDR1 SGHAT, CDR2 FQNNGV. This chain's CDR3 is CASSYGYADTDTQYF. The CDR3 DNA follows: TGTGCCAGCAGCTATGGATATGCGGACACAGATACGCAGTATTTT.

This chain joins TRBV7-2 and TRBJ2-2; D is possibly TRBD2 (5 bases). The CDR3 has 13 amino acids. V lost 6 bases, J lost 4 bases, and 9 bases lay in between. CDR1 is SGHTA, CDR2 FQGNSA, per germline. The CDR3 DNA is TGTGCCAGCAGACCCACTAGCACCGGGGAGCTGTTTTTT. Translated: CASRPTSTGELFF.

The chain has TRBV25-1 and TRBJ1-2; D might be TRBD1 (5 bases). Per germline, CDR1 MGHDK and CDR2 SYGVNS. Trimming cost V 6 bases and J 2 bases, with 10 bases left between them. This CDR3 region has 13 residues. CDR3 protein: CASSPGSNYGYTF. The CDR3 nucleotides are TGTGCCAGCAGCCCAGGGTCCAACTATGGCTACACCTTC.

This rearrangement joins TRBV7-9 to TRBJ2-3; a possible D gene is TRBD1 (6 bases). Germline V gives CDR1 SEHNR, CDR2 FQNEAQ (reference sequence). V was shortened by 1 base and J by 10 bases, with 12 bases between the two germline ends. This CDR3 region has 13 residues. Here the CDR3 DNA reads TGTGCCAGCAGCTTAGAAACAGGGTTGCCGCAGTATTTT. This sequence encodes CASSLETGLPQYF.

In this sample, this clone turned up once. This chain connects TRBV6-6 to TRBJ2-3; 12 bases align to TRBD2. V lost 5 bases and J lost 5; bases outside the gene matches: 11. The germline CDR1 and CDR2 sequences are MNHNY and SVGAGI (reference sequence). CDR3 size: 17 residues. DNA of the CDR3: TGTGCCAGCAGTCTACCGAGGACTAGCGGGGCGGGAGATACGCAGTATTTT. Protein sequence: CASSLPRTSGAGDTQYF.

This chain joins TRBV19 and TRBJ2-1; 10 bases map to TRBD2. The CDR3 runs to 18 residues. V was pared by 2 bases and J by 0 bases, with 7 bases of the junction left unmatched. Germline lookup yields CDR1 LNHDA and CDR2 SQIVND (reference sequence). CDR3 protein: CASSILAGGVSSYNEQFF. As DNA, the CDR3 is TGTGCCAGTAGTATATTAGCGGGGGGCGTGAGCTCCTACAATGAGCAGTTCTTC.

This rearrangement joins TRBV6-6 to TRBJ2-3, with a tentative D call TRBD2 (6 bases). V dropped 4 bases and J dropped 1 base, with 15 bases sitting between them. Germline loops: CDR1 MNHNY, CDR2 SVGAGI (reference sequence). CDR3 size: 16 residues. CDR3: CASSFPGGPGTDTQYF. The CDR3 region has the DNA TGTGCCAGCAGTTTCCCCGGGGGACCGGGCACAGATACGCAGTATTTT.

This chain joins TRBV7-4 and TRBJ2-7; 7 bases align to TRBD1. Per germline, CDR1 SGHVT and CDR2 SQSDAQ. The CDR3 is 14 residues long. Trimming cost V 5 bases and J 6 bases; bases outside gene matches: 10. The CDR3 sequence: CASSRDSVCPEQYF. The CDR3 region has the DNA TGTGCCAGCAGCCGGGACAGCGTCTGCCCCGAGCAGTACTTC.

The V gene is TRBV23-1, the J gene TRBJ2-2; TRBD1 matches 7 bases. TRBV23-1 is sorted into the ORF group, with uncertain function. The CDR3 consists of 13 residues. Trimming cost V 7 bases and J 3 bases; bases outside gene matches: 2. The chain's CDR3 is CASIQGDTGELFF. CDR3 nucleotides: TGCGCCAGCATCCAGGGGGACACCGGGGAGCTGTTTTTT.

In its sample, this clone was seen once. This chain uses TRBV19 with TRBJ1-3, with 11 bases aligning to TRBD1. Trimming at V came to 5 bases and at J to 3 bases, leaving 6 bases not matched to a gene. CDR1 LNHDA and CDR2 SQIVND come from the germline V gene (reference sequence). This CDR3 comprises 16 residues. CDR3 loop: CASSSKDRGLGNTIYF. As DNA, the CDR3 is TGTGCCAGTAGTTCCAAGGACAGGGGGCTTGGAAACACCATATATTTT. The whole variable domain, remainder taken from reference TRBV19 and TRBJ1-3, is DGGITQSPKYLFRKEGQNVTLSCEQNLNHDAMYWYRQDPGQGLRLIYYSQIVNDFQKGDIAEGYSVSREKKESFPLTVTSAQKNPTAFYLCASSSKDRGLGNTIYFGEGSWLTVV.

The CDR3 bases are TGTGCCAGCAGTGATAGTCGGACTACGACCCAGTACTTC. Its protein is CASSDSRTTTQYF. The chain has TRBV6-4 and TRBJ2-5; D possibly corresponds to TRBD2 (6 bases). Looked up from germline, CDR1 is MRHNA and CDR2 is SNTAGT. The CDR3 covers 13 residues. Trimming pared 3 bases from V and 7 bases from J, leaving 12 bases between.

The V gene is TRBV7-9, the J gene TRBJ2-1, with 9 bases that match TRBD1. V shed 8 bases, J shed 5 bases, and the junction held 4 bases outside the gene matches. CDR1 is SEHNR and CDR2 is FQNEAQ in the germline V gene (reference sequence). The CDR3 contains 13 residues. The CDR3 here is CASQQGAHNEQFF. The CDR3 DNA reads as TGTGCCAGCCAACAGGGGGCGCACAATGAGCAGTTCTTC.

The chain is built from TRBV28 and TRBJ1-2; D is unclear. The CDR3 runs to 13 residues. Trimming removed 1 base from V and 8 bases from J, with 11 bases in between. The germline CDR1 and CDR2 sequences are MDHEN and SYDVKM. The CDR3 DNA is TGTGCCAGCAGTTTATCACGAGGGATCGGCTACACCTTC. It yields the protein CASSLSRGIGYTF.

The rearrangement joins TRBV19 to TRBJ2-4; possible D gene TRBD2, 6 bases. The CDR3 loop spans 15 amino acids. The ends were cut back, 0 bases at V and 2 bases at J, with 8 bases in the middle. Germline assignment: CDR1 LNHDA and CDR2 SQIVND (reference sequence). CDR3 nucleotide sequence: TGTGCCAGTAGTATAGACCGGGGGACCAAAAACATTCAGTACTTC. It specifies CASSIDRGTKNIQYF.

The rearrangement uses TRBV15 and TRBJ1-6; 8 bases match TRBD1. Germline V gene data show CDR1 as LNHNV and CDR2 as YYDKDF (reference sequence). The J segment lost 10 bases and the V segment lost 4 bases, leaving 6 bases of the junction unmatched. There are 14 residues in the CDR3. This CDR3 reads CATSKGQGSSPLHF. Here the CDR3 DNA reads TGTGCCACCAGCAAAGGACAGGGATCGTCACCCCTCCACTTT.

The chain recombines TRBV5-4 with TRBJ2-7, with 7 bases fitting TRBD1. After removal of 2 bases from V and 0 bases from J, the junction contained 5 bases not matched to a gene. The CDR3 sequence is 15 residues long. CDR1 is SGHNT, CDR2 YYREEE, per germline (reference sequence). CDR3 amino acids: CASSLGRGSSYEQYF. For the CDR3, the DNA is TGTGCCAGCAGCTTAGGCAGGGGGAGCTCCTACGAGCAGTACTTC.

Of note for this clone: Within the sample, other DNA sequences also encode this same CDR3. DNA for the CDR3: TGCGCCAGCAGCCAAGGGCTAGCGAACTACGAGCAGTACTTC. Its protein product is CASSQGLANYEQYF. This rearrangement joins TRBV4-1 to TRBJ2-7; tentative D call: TRBD2 (6 bases). The V end lost 1 base, the J end lost 3 bases, and 10 bases lay between the germline ends. Germline V CDR1 and CDR2: MGHRA, YSYEKL. The CDR3 contains 14 residues.

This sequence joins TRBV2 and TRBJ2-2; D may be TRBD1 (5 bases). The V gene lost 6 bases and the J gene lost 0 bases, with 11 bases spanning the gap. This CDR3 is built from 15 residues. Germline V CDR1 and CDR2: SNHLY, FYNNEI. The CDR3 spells CASRVDSSNTGELFF. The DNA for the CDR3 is TGTGCCAGCAGGGTCGACAGCTCGAACACCGGGGAGCTGTTTTTT.

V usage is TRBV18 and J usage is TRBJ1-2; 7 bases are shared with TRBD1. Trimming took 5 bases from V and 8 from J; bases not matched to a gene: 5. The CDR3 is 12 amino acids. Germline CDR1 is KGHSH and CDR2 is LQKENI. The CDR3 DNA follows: TGTGCCAGCTCAAGACAGGGAAAAGGCTACACCTTC. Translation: CASSRQGKGYTF.

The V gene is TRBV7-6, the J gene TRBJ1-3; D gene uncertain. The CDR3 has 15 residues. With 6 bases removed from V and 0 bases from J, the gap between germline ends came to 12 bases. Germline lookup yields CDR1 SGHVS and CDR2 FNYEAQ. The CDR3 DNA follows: TGTGCCAGCAGTTCCAGCGAAGCCTCTGGAAACACCATATATTTT. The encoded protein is CASSSSEASGNTIYF.

CDR3 DNA sequence: TGTGCCAGTTCTTTGGAAAGAGGGAGGCAAGAGACCCAGTACTTC. Translation: CASSLERGRQETQYF. The V gene is TRBV19, the J gene TRBJ2-5; a possible D gene is TRBD2 (6 bases). Looked up from germline, CDR1 is LNHDA and CDR2 is SQIVND (reference sequence). The CDR3 totals 15 residues. V lost 8 bases and J 2 bases, leaving 18 bases between the germline ends.

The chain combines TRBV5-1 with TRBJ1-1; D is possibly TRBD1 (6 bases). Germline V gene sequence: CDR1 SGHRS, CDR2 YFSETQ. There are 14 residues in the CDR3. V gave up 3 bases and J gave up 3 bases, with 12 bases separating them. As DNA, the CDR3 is TGCGCCAGCAGCTCGGGAGGGGGAGACACTGAAGCTTTCTTT. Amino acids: CASSSGGGDTEAFF.

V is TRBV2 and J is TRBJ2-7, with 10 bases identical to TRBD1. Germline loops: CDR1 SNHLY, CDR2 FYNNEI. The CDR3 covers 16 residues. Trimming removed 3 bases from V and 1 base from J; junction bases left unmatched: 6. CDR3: CASSEIRQGASYEQYF. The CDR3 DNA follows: TGTGCCAGCAGTGAGATACGACAGGGGGCTTCCTACGAGCAGTACTTC.

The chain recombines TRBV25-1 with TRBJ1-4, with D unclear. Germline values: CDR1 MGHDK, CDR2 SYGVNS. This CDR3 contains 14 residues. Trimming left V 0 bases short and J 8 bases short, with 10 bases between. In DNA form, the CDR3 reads TGTGCCAGCAGTGAATATGGAGGCCGGGAAAAACTGTTTTTT. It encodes CASSEYGGREKLFF.